These T cell receptor beta chains were read from a single sample in a study of control samples from healthy donors and cancer patients. Assay used: immunoSEQ multiplex PCR; TCRdb lists only in-frame clones, some missing. The sample has 150,000 to 190,000 clones, nearly 95% seen once. Sample: blood. Receptor source: a man between 50 and 59 years old in good health. The CDR3 runs from the conserved cysteine through the conserved F or W. The order of the fields is V gene, clone size, D gene, J gene, CDR3 protein, CDR3 DNA. A D gene is named only where the DNA matches it firmly. Rows give clone size only sometimes, using once, few, many, or a class for an expanded clone.

V gene: TRBV5-1
clone size: .
D gene: .
J gene: TRBJ2-1
CDR3 protein: CASSRWSGDHNEQFF
CDR3 DNA: TGCGCCAGCAGCCGCTGGTCAGGGGACCACAATGAGCAGTTCTTC

V gene: TRBV6-5
clone size: .
D gene: TRBD1
J gene: TRBJ1-1
CDR3 protein: CASSYSWDREVTEAFF
CDR3 DNA: TGTGCCAGCAGTTACTCGTGGGACAGGGAGGTAACTGAAGCTTTCTTT

V gene: TRBV9
clone size: .
D gene: .
J gene: TRBJ2-7
CDR3 protein: CASPEPGTRSYEQYF
CDR3 DNA: TGTGCCAGCCCGGAACCGGGGACCCGATCCTACGAGCAGTACTTC

V gene: TRBV4-2
clone size: few
D gene: .
J gene: TRBJ1-3
CDR3 protein: CASSRPGTGGNTIYF
CDR3 DNA: TGTGCCAGCAGCCGTCCCGGGACGGGAGGAAACACCATATATTTT

V gene: TRBV24-1
clone size: .
D gene: TRBD2
J gene: TRBJ2-2
CDR3 protein: CATSDPGTSGRKYTGELFF
CDR3 DNA: TGTGCCACCAGTGATCCTGGGACTAGCGGGAGAAAATACACCGGGGAGCTGTTTTTT

V gene: TRBV6-6
clone size: .
D gene: TRBD1
J gene: TRBJ1-3
CDR3 protein: CASSYGQGKSGNTIYF
CDR3 DNA: TGTGCCAGCAGCTACGGACAGGGGAAATCTGGAAACACCATATATTTT

V gene: TRBV30
clone size: .
D gene: TRBD2
J gene: TRBJ2-3
CDR3 protein: CAWSSRLAGGTDTQYF
CDR3 DNA: TGTGCCTGGAGTTCACGGCTAGCGGGAGGTACAGATACGCAGTATTTT

V gene: TRBV10-1
clone size: once
D gene: TRBD1
J gene: TRBJ1-3
CDR3 protein: CASSLGQGFGNTIYF
CDR3 DNA: TGCGCCAGCAGCCTGGGACAGGGGTTTGGAAACACCATATATTTT

V gene: TRBV12-3/TRBV12-4
clone size: .
D gene: .
J gene: TRBJ1-1
CDR3 protein: CASSSGREAFF
CDR3 DNA: TGTGCCAGCAGTTCGGGACGGGAAGCTTTCTTT

V gene: TRBV28
clone size: .
D gene: TRBD1
J gene: TRBJ2-2
CDR3 protein: CASSRDRGRTGELFF
CDR3 DNA: TGTGCCAGCAGCCGGGACAGGGGACGCACCGGGGAGCTGTTTTTT

V gene: TRBV12-5
clone size: .
D gene: TRBD2
J gene: TRBJ2-2
CDR3 protein: CASGPRGQENTSGRTGELFF
CDR3 DNA: TGTGCTAGTGGCCCTCGGGGACAGGAGAATACTAGCGGGAGAACCGGGGAGCTGTTTTTT

V gene: TRBV7-9
clone size: .
D gene: .
J gene: TRBJ2-3
CDR3 protein: CASSYTSTDTQYF
CDR3 DNA: TGTGCCAGCAGCTACACTAGCACAGATACGCAGTATTTT

V gene: TRBV18
clone size: .
D gene: .
J gene: TRBJ1-2
CDR3 protein: CASTTTQDLAYGYTF
CDR3 DNA: TGTGCCAGCACAACTACCCAAGATTTGGCCTATGGCTACACCTTC

V gene: TRBV30
clone size: .
D gene: .
J gene: TRBJ2-3
CDR3 protein: CAWSLGTSADTQYF
CDR3 DNA: TGTGCCTGGAGTTTAGGGACATCCGCAGATACGCAGTATTTT

V gene: TRBV7-2
clone size: once
D gene: .
J gene: TRBJ2-1
CDR3 protein: CASSLIRADEQFF
CDR3 DNA: TGTGCCAGCAGCTTAATCAGGGCTGATGAGCAGTTCTTC

V gene: TRBV6-5
clone size: few
D gene: .
J gene: TRBJ1-3
CDR3 protein: CASNVTPGNTIYF
CDR3 DNA: TGTGCCAGCAATGTGACACCTGGAAACACCATATATTTT

V gene: TRBV19
clone size: .
D gene: .
J gene: TRBJ2-3
CDR3 protein: CASSPDGEADTQYF
CDR3 DNA: TGTGCCAGTAGCCCGGATGGGGAGGCAGATACGCAGTATTTT

V gene: TRBV18
clone size: .
D gene: .
J gene: TRBJ2-7
CDR3 protein: CASSPPGMGYEQYF
CDR3 DNA: TGTGCCAGCTCACCACCCGGCATGGGTTACGAGCAGTACTTC

V gene: TRBV11-3
clone size: .
D gene: TRBD1
J gene: TRBJ2-5
CDR3 protein: CASSPDRGETQYF
CDR3 DNA: TGTGCCAGCAGCCCAGACAGGGGAGAGACCCAGTACTTC

V gene: TRBV2
clone size: once
D gene: .
J gene: TRBJ2-7
CDR3 protein: CASRRAGASYEQYF
CDR3 DNA: TGTGCCAGCAGGCGGGCAGGGGCCTCCTACGAGCAGTACTTC

V gene: TRBV15
clone size: .
D gene: .
J gene: TRBJ2-7
CDR3 protein: CATSREKGTYEQYF
CDR3 DNA: TGTGCCACCAGCAGAGAAAAGGGAACCTACGAGCAGTACTTC

V gene: TRBV28
clone size: .
D gene: TRBD2
J gene: TRBJ2-7
CDR3 protein: CASTAGGLAGYEQYF
CDR3 DNA: TGTGCCAGCACCGCCGGGGGACTAGCGGGCTACGAGCAGTACTTC

V gene: TRBV29-1
clone size: .
D gene: TRBD1
J gene: TRBJ1-2
CDR3 protein: CSVVVGQGMDYGYTF
CDR3 DNA: TGCAGCGTTGTAGTGGGACAGGGTATGGACTATGGCTACACCTTC

V gene: TRBV5-1
clone size: .
D gene: .
J gene: TRBJ1-2
CDR3 protein: CASSTSPTVNYGYTF
CDR3 DNA: TGCGCCAGCAGCACTTCCCCGACAGTTAACTATGGCTACACCTTC

V gene: TRBV4-1
clone size: .
D gene: .
J gene: TRBJ1-1
CDR3 protein: CASSHQGRTEAFF
CDR3 DNA: TGCGCCAGCAGCCACCAGGGAAGAACTGAAGCTTTCTTT

V gene: TRBV11-2
clone size: once
D gene: .
J gene: TRBJ2-7
CDR3 protein: CASSRGGPYEQYF
CDR3 DNA: TGTGCCAGCAGCCGAGGAGGGCCCTACGAGCAGTACTTC

V gene: TRBV7-9
clone size: .
D gene: .
J gene: TRBJ2-3
CDR3 protein: CASSWGLGASTDTQYF
CDR3 DNA: TGTGCCAGCAGCTGGGGGTTGGGGGCTAGCACAGATACGCAGTATTTT

V gene: TRBV3-1/TRBV3-2
clone size: .
D gene: .
J gene: TRBJ1-6
CDR3 protein: CASSHYGAGRNSPLHF
CDR3 DNA: TGTGCCAGCAGCCACTACGGGGCAGGCCGGAATTCACCCCTCCACTTT

V gene: TRBV19
clone size: .
D gene: .
J gene: TRBJ2-1
CDR3 protein: CASSDRGLAVGHEQFF
CDR3 DNA: TGTGCCAGTAGCGACAGGGGTCTAGCGGTGGGGCATGAGCAGTTCTTC

V gene: TRBV5-4
clone size: once
D gene: .
J gene: TRBJ1-2
CDR3 protein: CASSLAAGDSGYTF
CDR3 DNA: TGTGCCAGCAGCTTGGCCGCGGGGGATAGTGGCTACACCTTC

V gene: TRBV5-1
clone size: .
D gene: .
J gene: TRBJ1-2
CDR3 protein: CASSLTGTKTANYGYTF
CDR3 DNA: TGCGCCAGCAGCTTGACCGGGACAAAGACCGCTAACTATGGCTACACCTTC

V gene: TRBV5-1
clone size: .
D gene: .
J gene: TRBJ2-5
CDR3 protein: CASSFSGRGEETQYF
CDR3 DNA: TGCGCCAGCAGCTTTTCAGGGAGAGGGGAAGAGACCCAGTACTTC

V gene: TRBV6-2/TRBV6-3
clone size: .
D gene: .
J gene: TRBJ1-2
CDR3 protein: CASSYEIPYGYTF
CDR3 DNA: TGTGCCAGCAGTTATGAGATACCTTATGGCTACACCTTC

V gene: TRBV6-5
clone size: .
D gene: .
J gene: TRBJ2-7
CDR3 protein: CASSSTDYYEQYF
CDR3 DNA: TGTGCCAGCAGTTCGACGGATTACTACGAGCAGTACTTC

V gene: TRBV5-1
clone size: .
D gene: TRBD1
J gene: TRBJ2-3
CDR3 protein: CASSSTGAPDTQYF
CDR3 DNA: TGCGCCAGCAGCTCCACAGGGGCCCCGGATACGCAGTATTTT

V gene: TRBV4-1
clone size: .
D gene: .
J gene: TRBJ1-4
CDR3 protein: CASSPLPTATNEKLFF
CDR3 DNA: TGCGCCAGCAGCCCTTTACCGACGGCAACTAATGAAAAACTGTTTTTT

V gene: TRBV19
clone size: .
D gene: TRBD1
J gene: TRBJ1-4
CDR3 protein: CASSIVVRQGQEKLFF
CDR3 DNA: TGTGCCAGTAGTATAGTTGTTCGACAGGGGCAAGAAAAACTGTTTTTT

V gene: TRBV27
clone size: .
D gene: .
J gene: TRBJ1-2
CDR3 protein: CASSFNGRLNYGYTF
CDR3 DNA: TGTGCCAGCAGTTTTAATGGACGGTTAAACTATGGCTACACCTTC

V gene: TRBV5-1
clone size: .
D gene: TRBD2
J gene: TRBJ2-5
CDR3 protein: CASSLAGLAGVQETQYF
CDR3 DNA: TGCGCCAGCAGCTTGGCAGGTCTAGCGGGAGTTCAAGAGACCCAGTACTTC

V gene: TRBV10-3
clone size: .
D gene: .
J gene: TRBJ1-4
CDR3 protein: CAISRDTPSANEKLFF
CDR3 DNA: TGTGCCATCAGCCGGGACACCCCATCGGCTAATGAAAAACTGTTTTTT

V gene: TRBV5-1
clone size: .
D gene: TRBD1
J gene: TRBJ1-6
CDR3 protein: CASSLDRGLHSPLHF
CDR3 DNA: TGCGCCAGCAGCCTGGACAGGGGTCTACATTCACCCCTCCACTTT

V gene: TRBV11-2
clone size: .
D gene: .
J gene: TRBJ1-5
CDR3 protein: CASSLSGSNQPQHF
CDR3 DNA: TGTGCCAGCAGCTTATCCGGGAGCAATCAGCCCCAGCATTTT

V gene: TRBV11-3
clone size: few
D gene: .
J gene: TRBJ2-3
CDR3 protein: CASSFMFTDTQYF
CDR3 DNA: TGTGCCAGCAGCTTTATGTTCACAGATACGCAGTATTTT

V gene: TRBV6-2/TRBV6-3
clone size: .
D gene: .
J gene: TRBJ2-7
CDR3 protein: CASRHVGGRSYEQYF
CDR3 DNA: TGTGCCAGCCGCCACGTGGGCGGGCGTTCCTACGAGCAGTACTTC

V gene: TRBV7-9
clone size: .
D gene: .
J gene: TRBJ2-1
CDR3 protein: CASSSRGGTLYNEQFF
CDR3 DNA: TGTGCCAGCAGCTCCCGAGGGGGGACTCTTTACAATGAGCAGTTCTTC

V gene: TRBV7-8
clone size: .
D gene: TRBD1
J gene: TRBJ1-3
CDR3 protein: CASGVPDRDGNTIYF
CDR3 DNA: TGTGCCAGCGGGGTCCCGGACAGGGATGGAAACACCATATATTTT

V gene: TRBV15
clone size: .
D gene: TRBD1
J gene: TRBJ1-5
CDR3 protein: CATSRRGTGANSNQPQHF
CDR3 DNA: TGTGCCACCAGCAGACGAGGGACAGGGGCTAATAGCAATCAGCCCCAGCATTTT

V gene: TRBV6-6
clone size: .
D gene: TRBD2
J gene: TRBJ2-7
CDR3 protein: CASLRELNGWQYF
CDR3 DNA: TGTGCCAGCCTGCGGGAGTTAAATGGTTGGCAGTACTTC

V gene: TRBV7-2
clone size: .
D gene: .
J gene: TRBJ2-2
CDR3 protein: CASSLVPRGSGTGELFF
CDR3 DNA: TGTGCCAGCAGCTTAGTCCCTCGGGGGAGCGGGACCGGGGAGCTGTTTTTT

V gene: TRBV5-5
clone size: .
D gene: TRBD1
J gene: TRBJ1-5
CDR3 protein: CASSNRQGRTNQPQHF
CDR3 DNA: TGTGCCAGCAGCAATAGACAGGGGAGGACCAATCAGCCCCAGCATTTT